The rows below give T cell receptor beta chains drawn from one sample of a study of T cell repertoires in ileal Crohn's disease. Sequencing was performed with immunoSEQ multiplex PCR; in TCRdb, only in-frame clones are kept and a portion is missing. The data contain 15,000 to 20,000 clones, roughly two thirds of them singletons. Sequenced sample: ileal tissue. The receptors here all came from an adult with Crohn's disease. Both conserved end residues are part of each CDR3. The D gene is left open where the match is weak. The size entry is marked missing in some rows and otherwise reads once, few, many or a size class.

v_gene: TRBV2; j_gene: TRBJ1-1; d_gene: -; abundance: few; CDR3nt: TGTGCCAGCAGTCAACCCGGACAAACCACTGAAGCTTTCTTT; CDR3aa: CASSQPGQTTEAFF
v_gene: TRBV28; j_gene: TRBJ1-1; d_gene: -; abundance: -; CDR3nt: TGTGCCAGCAGCCTAGGCATCGATGGCGCTTTCTTT; CDR3aa: CASSLGIDGAFF
v_gene: TRBV6-5; j_gene: TRBJ2-5; d_gene: TRBD1; abundance: -; CDR3nt: TGTGCCAGCAGTCCAGACAGGGGACTGCAAGAGACCCAGTACTTC; CDR3aa: CASSPDRGLQETQYF
v_gene: TRBV5-4; j_gene: TRBJ1-1; d_gene: TRBD1; abundance: once; CDR3nt: TGTGCCAGCAGCTACAGGGGGGACACTGAAGCTTTCTTT; CDR3aa: CASSYRGDTEAFF
v_gene: TRBV28; j_gene: TRBJ1-1; d_gene: -; abundance: -; CDR3nt: TGTGCCAGCAGTTCTGTGACAGGAGAAGCTTTCTTT; CDR3aa: CASSSVTGEAFF
v_gene: TRBV30; j_gene: TRBJ1-2; d_gene: -; abundance: -; CDR3nt: TGTGCCTGGAATGGAGGGAGCTATGGCTACACCTTC; CDR3aa: CAWNGGSYGYTF
v_gene: TRBV6-5; j_gene: TRBJ1-3; d_gene: TRBD1; abundance: -; CDR3nt: TGTGCCAGCAGTCGCGGACAGGGCCCTGGAAACACCATATATTTT; CDR3aa: CASSRGQGPGNTIYF
v_gene: TRBV2; j_gene: TRBJ2-2; d_gene: -; abundance: -; CDR3nt: TGTGCCAGCACCTCTAGCACAGACACCGGGGAGCTGTTTTTT; CDR3aa: CASTSSTDTGELFF
v_gene: TRBV5-4; j_gene: TRBJ2-7; d_gene: -; abundance: -; CDR3nt: TGTGCCAGCAGCTCCACCTACGAGCAGTACTTC; CDR3aa: CASSSTYEQYF
v_gene: TRBV6-1; j_gene: TRBJ2-6; d_gene: TRBD1; abundance: -; CDR3nt: TGTGCCAGCAGTGTCTCGGGACAGGAAGGCTCTGGGGCCAACGTCCTGACTTTC; CDR3aa: CASSVSGQEGSGANVLTF
v_gene: TRBV29-1; j_gene: TRBJ1-5; d_gene: -; abundance: -; CDR3nt: TGCAGCGTTGGAGGAGGTAATCAGCCCCAGCATTTT; CDR3aa: CSVGGGNQPQHF
v_gene: TRBV7-7; j_gene: TRBJ2-5; d_gene: -; abundance: -; CDR3nt: TGTGCTAGCAGCTTAGACAGACAAGAGACCCAGTACTTC; CDR3aa: CASSLDRQETQYF
v_gene: TRBV6-6; j_gene: TRBJ1-1; d_gene: -; abundance: -; CDR3nt: TGTGCCAGCAGTTACCGGGTCGGCCACACTGAAGCTTTCTTT; CDR3aa: CASSYRVGHTEAFF
v_gene: TRBV11-3; j_gene: TRBJ2-7; d_gene: -; abundance: few; CDR3nt: TGTGCCAGCAGCTTAGGATGGCAGGGTGGCGAGCAGTACTTC; CDR3aa: CASSLGWQGGEQYF
v_gene: TRBV6-1; j_gene: TRBJ2-7; d_gene: -; abundance: few; CDR3nt: TGTGCCAGCAGTGAAGCGGCAGAAACCCCCTACGAGCAGTACTTC; CDR3aa: CASSEAAETPYEQYF
v_gene: TRBV27; j_gene: TRBJ1-2; d_gene: -; abundance: -; CDR3nt: TGTGCCAGCAGCCCCACTGCCCTTTCCTATGGCTACACCTTC; CDR3aa: CASSPTALSYGYTF
v_gene: TRBV6-4; j_gene: TRBJ2-3; d_gene: TRBD1; abundance: -; CDR3nt: TGTGCCAGCAGTGCGGACAGGAACAATTGGGATACGCAGTATTTT; CDR3aa: CASSADRNNWDTQYF
v_gene: TRBV5-1; j_gene: TRBJ2-1; d_gene: TRBD1; abundance: -; CDR3nt: TGCGCCAGCAGCTTGAATACCGGACAGGGGGGGAGTGAGCAGTTCTTC; CDR3aa: CASSLNTGQGGSEQFF
v_gene: TRBV4-1; j_gene: TRBJ2-3; d_gene: TRBD2; abundance: -; CDR3nt: TGCGCCAGCAGCCAAGGACCGGGACTAGCGGGACCAGATACGCAGTATTTT; CDR3aa: CASSQGPGLAGPDTQYF
v_gene: TRBV29-1; j_gene: TRBJ2-7; d_gene: -; abundance: -; CDR3nt: TGCAGCGTTGTAGTCGGGAATACCTACGAGCAGTACTTC; CDR3aa: CSVVVGNTYEQYF
v_gene: TRBV10-2; j_gene: TRBJ1-3; d_gene: -; abundance: -; CDR3nt: TGCGCCACTCGGAGGGAGGGAAACACCATATATTTT; CDR3aa: CATRREGNTIYF
v_gene: TRBV11-3; j_gene: TRBJ2-3; d_gene: -; abundance: few; CDR3nt: TGTGCCAGCAGTCTCACAGCTAGCACAGATACGCAGTATTTT; CDR3aa: CASSLTASTDTQYF
v_gene: TRBV18; j_gene: TRBJ2-2; d_gene: TRBD1; abundance: -; CDR3nt: TGTGCCAGCTCATTCCCGGGACAGGGAACCGGGGAGCTGTTTTTT; CDR3aa: CASSFPGQGTGELFF
v_gene: TRBV9; j_gene: TRBJ2-3; d_gene: TRBD2; abundance: few; CDR3nt: TGTGCCAGCAGCTACACTAGCGGGAGGGCCTCAGGCACAGATACGCAGTATTTT; CDR3aa: CASSYTSGRASGTDTQYF
v_gene: TRBV5-1; j_gene: TRBJ1-5; d_gene: TRBD1; abundance: -; CDR3nt: TGCGCCAGCAGCCCAGGGGGCGGAGATCAGCCCCAGCATTTT; CDR3aa: CASSPGGGDQPQHF
v_gene: TRBV30; j_gene: TRBJ1-4; d_gene: TRBD1; abundance: few; CDR3nt: TGTGCCTGGAAGGGACAGGGAGAAGCTGAAAAACTGTTTTTT; CDR3aa: CAWKGQGEAEKLFF
v_gene: TRBV19; j_gene: TRBJ2-4; d_gene: -; abundance: -; CDR3nt: TGTGCCAGTAGTAGCCCGGGGGCCAAAAACATTCAGTACTTC; CDR3aa: CASSSPGAKNIQYF
v_gene: TRBV29-1; j_gene: TRBJ1-2; d_gene: TRBD1; abundance: -; CDR3nt: TGCAGCGTTGATGAGGGAAGGACAGGGTCCAACTATGGCTACACCTTC; CDR3aa: CSVDEGRTGSNYGYTF
v_gene: TRBV5-1; j_gene: TRBJ1-1; d_gene: -; abundance: -; CDR3nt: TGCGCCAGCAGCTTGGGGGGAGGGGGCACTGAAGCTTTCTTT; CDR3aa: CASSLGGGGTEAFF
v_gene: TRBV7-9; j_gene: TRBJ2-7; d_gene: TRBD2; abundance: -; CDR3nt: TGTGCCAGTTTTACTAGCGGGGGGTCTCTACGCTCCTACGAGCAGTACTTC; CDR3aa: CASFTSGGSLRSYEQYF
v_gene: TRBV13; j_gene: TRBJ1-2; d_gene: TRBD1; abundance: -; CDR3nt: TGTGCCAGCAGCGGACGGGACAGGAGTCTGAAAGGCTACACCTTC; CDR3aa: CASSGRDRSLKGYTF
v_gene: TRBV29-1; j_gene: TRBJ2-3; d_gene: -; abundance: -; CDR3nt: TGCAGCGTCTTAGCGGAGAGTACAGATACGCAGTATTTT; CDR3aa: CSVLAESTDTQYF
v_gene: TRBV15; j_gene: TRBJ2-5; d_gene: TRBD2; abundance: -; CDR3nt: TGTGCCACCAGCAGTCGGGCGGGGGGGTTGGAGACCCAGTACTTC; CDR3aa: CATSSRAGGLETQYF
v_gene: TRBV5-1; j_gene: TRBJ1-5; d_gene: -; abundance: -; CDR3nt: TGCGCCAGCAGCTTGGTAGGGAGTCAGCCCCAGCATTTT; CDR3aa: CASSLVGSQPQHF
v_gene: TRBV6-1; j_gene: TRBJ2-7; d_gene: TRBD2; abundance: -; CDR3nt: TGTGCCAGCAGTGAAGAAACTAGCGGGGCCTACGAGCAGTACTTC; CDR3aa: CASSEETSGAYEQYF
v_gene: TRBV6-6; j_gene: TRBJ2-2; d_gene: -; abundance: -; CDR3nt: TGTGCCAGCAGTTATCAGCAGGGGTTCAACGGGGAGCTGTTTTTT; CDR3aa: CASSYQQGFNGELFF
v_gene: TRBV5-1; j_gene: TRBJ1-1; d_gene: TRBD1; abundance: few; CDR3nt: TGCGCCAGCAGCTTCGGACAGGGCACTGAAGCTTTCTTT; CDR3aa: CASSFGQGTEAFF
v_gene: TRBV4-2; j_gene: TRBJ2-7; d_gene: -; abundance: few; CDR3nt: TGTGCCAGCAGCCAAGATCCTGGAGACTACGAGCAGTACTTC; CDR3aa: CASSQDPGDYEQYF
v_gene: TRBV27; j_gene: TRBJ1-2; d_gene: -; abundance: -; CDR3nt: TGTGCCAGCAGTCCGGGATTAAACTATGGCTACACCTTC; CDR3aa: CASSPGLNYGYTF
v_gene: TRBV30; j_gene: TRBJ1-2; d_gene: -; abundance: -; CDR3nt: TGTGCCTGGAGTGGCAGGGGCGTCATCTATGGCTACACCTTC; CDR3aa: CAWSGRGVIYGYTF
v_gene: TRBV6-5; j_gene: TRBJ2-7; d_gene: TRBD1; abundance: few; CDR3nt: TGTGCCAGCAGCGCCAGGACAGGGGCCCCCTACGAGCAGTACTTC; CDR3aa: CASSARTGAPYEQYF
v_gene: TRBV6-5; j_gene: TRBJ2-1; d_gene: TRBD2; abundance: -; CDR3nt: TGTGCCAGCAGTGCCCGCGGACTAGAGCAGAATGAGCAGTTCTTC; CDR3aa: CASSARGLEQNEQFF
v_gene: TRBV7-6; j_gene: TRBJ1-1; d_gene: -; abundance: -; CDR3nt: TGTGCCAGCAGCTTATTAGAATTAGCGAACACTGAAGCTTTCTTT; CDR3aa: CASSLLELANTEAFF
v_gene: TRBV7-9; j_gene: TRBJ1-5; d_gene: -; abundance: -; CDR3nt: TGTGCCTGCTCCTCCGGGGGGGATGGTCAGCCCCAGCATTTT; CDR3aa: CACSSGGDGQPQHF
v_gene: TRBV6-1; j_gene: TRBJ2-1; d_gene: TRBD2; abundance: -; CDR3nt: TGTGCCAGCAGTGAAGTTGCGGGGGGGTACAATGAGCAGTTCTTC; CDR3aa: CASSEVAGGYNEQFF
v_gene: TRBV7-8; j_gene: TRBJ1-2; d_gene: -; abundance: -; CDR3nt: TGTGCCAGCAGCTTAGGTCAGGTGGACTATGGCTACACCTTC; CDR3aa: CASSLGQVDYGYTF